This TCR beta chain was found in a study of OX40 agonist ivuxolimab in advanced cancers. Background on the study: Patients' therapy was ivuxolimab, an antibody that acts as an agonist of OX40 (CD134). Regarding the study as a whole: In the 0.1 to 3.0 mg/kg range, CD4+ and CD8+ blood T cells had expanded clonally by week 6. Some of the lowest clonal expansion was seen in partial responders at 0.1-3.0 mg/kg.

This CDR3 is 15 amino acids long. Germline CDR1 and CDR2: SGDLS and YYNGEE. Losses at the gene ends were 2 bases for V and 2 bases for J; bases not matched to a gene: 6. About this clone: Its specificity is not known.

Here immunoSEQ multiplex PCR was the method, and the copy in TCRdb shows in-frame clones only, minus some. This table has tens of thousands of clones, about 89% appearing once. This chain joins TRBV9 and TRBJ1-2; 7 bases line up with TRBD1. The sequence was collected from an adult with an advanced solid tumor such as melanoma, head and neck, liver or kidney cancer. This specimen was CD4+ or CD8+ T cells sorted from blood, taken in a trial of the OX40 agonist ivuxolimab. CDR3 amino acids: CASSVGQIGNYGYTF. In nucleotides, the CDR3 is TGTGCCAGCAGCGTGGGACAGATCGGCAACTATGGCTACACCTTC.